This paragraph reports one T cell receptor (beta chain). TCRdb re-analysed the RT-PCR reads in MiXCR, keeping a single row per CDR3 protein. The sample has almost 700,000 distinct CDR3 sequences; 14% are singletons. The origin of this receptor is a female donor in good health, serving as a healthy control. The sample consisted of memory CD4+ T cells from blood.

CDR3 protein: CASSSAGIQPQHF. As DNA, the CDR3 is TGTGCCAGCAGTTCGGCAGGGATTCAGCCCCAGCATTTT. J is TRBJ1-5 and V is TRBV28; D possibly corresponds to TRBD1 (5 bases). The CDR3 is 13 amino acids. In germline, CDR1 is MDHEN, CDR2 SYDVKM. With 4 bases removed from V and 6 bases from J, the gap between germline ends came to 10 bases. Full variable domain (missing parts from reference TRBV28 and TRBJ1-5): DVKVTQSSRYLVKRTGEKVFLECVQDMDHENMFWYRQDPGLGLRLIYFSYDVKMKEKGDIPEGYSVSREKKERFSLILESASTNQTSMYLCASSSAGIQPQHFGDGTRLSIL.